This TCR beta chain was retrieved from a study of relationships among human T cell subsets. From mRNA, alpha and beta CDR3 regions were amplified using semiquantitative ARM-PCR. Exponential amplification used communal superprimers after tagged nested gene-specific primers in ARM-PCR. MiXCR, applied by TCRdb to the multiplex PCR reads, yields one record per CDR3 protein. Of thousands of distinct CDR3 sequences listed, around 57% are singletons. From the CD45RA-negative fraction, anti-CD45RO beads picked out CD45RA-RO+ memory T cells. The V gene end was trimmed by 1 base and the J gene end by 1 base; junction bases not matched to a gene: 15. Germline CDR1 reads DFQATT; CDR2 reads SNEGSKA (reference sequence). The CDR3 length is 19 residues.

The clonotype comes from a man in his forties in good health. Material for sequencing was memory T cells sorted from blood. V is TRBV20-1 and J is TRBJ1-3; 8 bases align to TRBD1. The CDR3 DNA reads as TGCAGTGCTAGAGTTAACGACAGGGGAACTACTTTTTCTGGAAACACCATATATTTT. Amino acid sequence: CSARVNDRGTTFSGNTIYF.